The rows below give T cell receptor beta chains drawn from one sample of a study of T-cell reconstitution after alpha-beta-depleted transplantation in children. TCRdb recomputed calls from the PCR reads with MiXCR, one row per CDR3 protein. The sample carries hundreds of thousands of distinct CDR3 sequences, roughly 23% recorded once. Source: PBMCs, mostly from graft donor cells, taken 360 days after TCRalphabeta/CD19-depleted stem cell transplant. The receptors here all came from a boy younger than two who had a stem cell transplant for acute myeloid leukemia, so the T cells may come from the graft donor. The conserved cysteine and the conserved F or W are not part of the CDR3 here. Not all rows give a size; the values are once, few, many and, for expanded clones, a class.

V gene	J gene	clone size	CDR3 protein
TRBV5-5	TRBJ2-7	-	ASSLDRQLLSYVQY
TRBV10-3	TRBJ1-5	many	AISASPQGSNQPQH
TRBV29-1	TRBJ1-3	-	SVDRGLSGNTIY
TRBV7-2	TRBJ2-7	-	ASSLDRDFPYEQY
TRBV29-1	TRBJ2-7	many	SVEGDSGYEQY
TRBV6-2/TRBV6-3	TRBJ1-5	many	ASSYHDSSNQPQH
TRBV20-1	TRBJ1-2	-	SARGTGNYGYT
TRBV27	TRBJ2-2	few	ASSLLPAGELF
TRBV11-2	TRBJ2-3	-	ASSFRGASGGPLTDTQY
TRBV27	TRBJ2-6	-	ASSSDQGGANVLT
TRBV20-1	TRBJ2-1	few	SARDINEQF
TRBV20-1	TRBJ1-2	few	SARTTRYGYT
TRBV20-1	TRBJ1-6	many	SARQSSYNSPLH
TRBV29-1	TRBJ1-1	-	SGLTGVSEAF
TRBV20-1	TRBJ1-1	-	SVPTGRSEAF
TRBV12-3/TRBV12-4	TRBJ1-1	few	ASRPTGQGTEAF
TRBV10-3	TRBJ2-2	few	AISEPGQGNTGELF
TRBV7-3	TRBJ2-1	-	ASSLAGTGTGGYNEQF
TRBV20-1	TRBJ2-3	few	SASLAGLRDTQY
TRBV12-3/TRBV12-4	TRBJ1-1	-	ASSATGRSEAF
TRBV20-1	TRBJ2-1	-	SASLSRGGTYNEQF
TRBV24-1	TRBJ1-5	few	ATSDRPNNQPQH
TRBV13	TRBJ1-6	-	ASSRRGDSPLH
TRBV4-3	TRBJ2-4	-	ASSQDSARARNIQY
TRBV5-1	TRBJ2-1	many	ASSLGRSVSYNEQF
TRBV20-1	TRBJ2-1	many	SALGGSPYNEQF
TRBV12-3/TRBV12-4	TRBJ1-6	few	ASGIFNSPLH